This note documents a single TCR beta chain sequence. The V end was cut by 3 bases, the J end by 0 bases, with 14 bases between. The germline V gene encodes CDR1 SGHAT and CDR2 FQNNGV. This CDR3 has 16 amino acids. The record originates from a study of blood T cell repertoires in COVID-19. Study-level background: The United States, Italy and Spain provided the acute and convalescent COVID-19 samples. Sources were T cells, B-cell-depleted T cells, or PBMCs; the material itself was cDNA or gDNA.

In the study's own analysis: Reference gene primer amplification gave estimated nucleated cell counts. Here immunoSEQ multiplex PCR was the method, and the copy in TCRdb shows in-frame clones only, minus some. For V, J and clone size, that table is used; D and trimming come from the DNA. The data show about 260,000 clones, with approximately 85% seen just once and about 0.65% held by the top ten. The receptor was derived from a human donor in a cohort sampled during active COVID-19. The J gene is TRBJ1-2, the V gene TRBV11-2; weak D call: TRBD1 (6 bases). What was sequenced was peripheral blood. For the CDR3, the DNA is TGTGCCAGCAGCTTTCGATCCGGGGACACTAACTATGGCTACACCTTC. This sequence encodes CASSFRSGDTNYGYTF.